The TCR beta chain described here comes from a study of blood T cell repertoires in COVID-19. For the study at large: T cells, B-cell-depleted T cells, or PBMCs supplied cDNA or gDNA.

The method was immunoSEQ multiplex PCR; TCRdb's version includes in-frame clones alone and lacks a portion of them. The sample has roughly 230,000 clones; around four fifths are singletons. The V gene's germline CDR1 is LNHDA and CDR2 SQIVND (reference sequence). The V gene lost 0 bases and the J gene lost 2 bases, with 10 bases spanning the gap. The CDR3 covers 15 residues. The source is a woman aged 60-70 years with active or convalescent COVID-19. J is TRBJ2-5 and V is TRBV19, with no clear D. Input material: peripheral blood. The CDR3 is CASSIDTAKQETQYF. The DNA of the CDR3 is TGTGCCAGTAGTATAGATACTGCCAAGCAAGAGACCCAGTACTTC.